This T cell receptor beta chain is from a study of T-cell reconstitution after alpha-beta-depleted transplantation in children. This clonotype was counted ten times or more. This CDR3 comprises 13 residues. The V end was cut by 4 bases, the J end by 4 bases, with 10 bases between. For TCRbeta, the library was prepared with unique molecular identifiers. One entry per CDR3 protein, called by TCRdb with MiXCR from the PCR reads. The repertoire has 170,000 or so distinct CDR3 sequences, roughly 6.8% of them found once; the top ten carry approximately 2.9%. The rearrangement joins TRBV12-3 or TRBV12-4 to TRBJ1-2; perhaps TRBD1 as D (5 bases). Sequencing used PBMCs from the stem cell graft donor, obtained from the stem cell graft. The source of this sequence is a human donor who donated a stem cell graft to a child with Wiskott-Aldrich syndrome. The CDR3, as DNA: TGTGCCAGCAGTTCCGGACATAGCTATGGCTACACCTTC. It specifies CASSSGHSYGYTF.